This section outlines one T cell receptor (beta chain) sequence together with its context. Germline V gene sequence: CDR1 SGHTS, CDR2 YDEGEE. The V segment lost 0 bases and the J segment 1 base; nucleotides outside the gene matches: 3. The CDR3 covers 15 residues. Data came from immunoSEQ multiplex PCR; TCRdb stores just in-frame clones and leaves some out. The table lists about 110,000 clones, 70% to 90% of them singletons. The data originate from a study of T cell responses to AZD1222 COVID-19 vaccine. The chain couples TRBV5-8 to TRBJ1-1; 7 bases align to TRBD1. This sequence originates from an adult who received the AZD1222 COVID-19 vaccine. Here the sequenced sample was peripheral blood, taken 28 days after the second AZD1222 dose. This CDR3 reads CASSLVGTANTEAFF. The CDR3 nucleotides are TGTGCCAGCAGCTTGGTAGGGACAGCGAACACTGAAGCTTTCTTT. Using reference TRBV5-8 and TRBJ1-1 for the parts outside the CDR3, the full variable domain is EAGVTQSPTHLIKTRGQQATLRCSPISGHTSVYWYQQALGLGLQFLLWYDEGEERNRGNFPPRFSGRQFPNYSSELNVNALELEDSALYLCASSLVGTANTEAFFGQGTRLTVV.